The sequence of this T cell receptor (beta chain) was determined in a study of cytomegalovirus exposure and HLA in healthy donors. The wider study: The study placed approximately 81% of its approximately 400 genotyped donors in the Caucasian-associated ancestry cluster.

Whole-study results and caveats: TCR beta chains numbering more than 150 were designated cytomegalovirus-associated. The availability of immune exposure information extended only to CMV serostatus. Excluded were some V segments that proved indistinguishable, including TRBV6-2 and TRBV6-3.

As to this clone: Antigen: not known.

Primers included in the PCR were 60 Vbeta and 13 Jbeta primers. The assay was immunoSEQ multiplex PCR, and TCRdb's table has in-frame clones only and misses some. This specimen shows 70,000 or so clones; the ten leading clones hold 2% to 2.5%. Germline V lookup: CDR1 SGHRS, CDR2 YFSETQ. The CDR3 covers 15 residues. Trimming shortened V by 6 bases and J by 2 bases, and 18 bases separated the two germline ends. This sequence joins TRBV5-1 and TRBJ2-7, with a weak D call TRBD2 (7 bases). Sample: PBMCs. This TCR was recovered from a female donor in good health and CMV-seropositive. CDR3 nucleotides: TGCGCCAGCATCCCTTCGCCGGGGGGCACCTACGAGCAGTACTTC. Amino acids: CASIPSPGGTYEQYF.